The present T cell receptor (beta chain) was sequenced within a study of control samples from healthy donors and cancer patients. Data came from immunoSEQ multiplex PCR; TCRdb stores just in-frame clones and leaves some out. Among over 150,000 clones, approximately 94% were seen once, and the ten largest hold 5.5% to 6%. What was sequenced was blood. This clonotype was obtained from a man between 35 and 55 years old in good health.

The CDR3 region is CASSEGRLGQLSNQPQHF. The DNA for the CDR3 is TGTGCCAGCAGTGAAGGTCGCCTGGGCCAGCTTAGCAATCAGCCCCAGCATTTT. The chain carries TRBV6-1 and TRBJ1-5; D gene unclear. The germline V and J ends were trimmed by 1 base and 0 bases, with 16 bases remaining between them. CDR3 length: 18 amino acids. Germline values: CDR1 MNHNS, CDR2 SASEGT.